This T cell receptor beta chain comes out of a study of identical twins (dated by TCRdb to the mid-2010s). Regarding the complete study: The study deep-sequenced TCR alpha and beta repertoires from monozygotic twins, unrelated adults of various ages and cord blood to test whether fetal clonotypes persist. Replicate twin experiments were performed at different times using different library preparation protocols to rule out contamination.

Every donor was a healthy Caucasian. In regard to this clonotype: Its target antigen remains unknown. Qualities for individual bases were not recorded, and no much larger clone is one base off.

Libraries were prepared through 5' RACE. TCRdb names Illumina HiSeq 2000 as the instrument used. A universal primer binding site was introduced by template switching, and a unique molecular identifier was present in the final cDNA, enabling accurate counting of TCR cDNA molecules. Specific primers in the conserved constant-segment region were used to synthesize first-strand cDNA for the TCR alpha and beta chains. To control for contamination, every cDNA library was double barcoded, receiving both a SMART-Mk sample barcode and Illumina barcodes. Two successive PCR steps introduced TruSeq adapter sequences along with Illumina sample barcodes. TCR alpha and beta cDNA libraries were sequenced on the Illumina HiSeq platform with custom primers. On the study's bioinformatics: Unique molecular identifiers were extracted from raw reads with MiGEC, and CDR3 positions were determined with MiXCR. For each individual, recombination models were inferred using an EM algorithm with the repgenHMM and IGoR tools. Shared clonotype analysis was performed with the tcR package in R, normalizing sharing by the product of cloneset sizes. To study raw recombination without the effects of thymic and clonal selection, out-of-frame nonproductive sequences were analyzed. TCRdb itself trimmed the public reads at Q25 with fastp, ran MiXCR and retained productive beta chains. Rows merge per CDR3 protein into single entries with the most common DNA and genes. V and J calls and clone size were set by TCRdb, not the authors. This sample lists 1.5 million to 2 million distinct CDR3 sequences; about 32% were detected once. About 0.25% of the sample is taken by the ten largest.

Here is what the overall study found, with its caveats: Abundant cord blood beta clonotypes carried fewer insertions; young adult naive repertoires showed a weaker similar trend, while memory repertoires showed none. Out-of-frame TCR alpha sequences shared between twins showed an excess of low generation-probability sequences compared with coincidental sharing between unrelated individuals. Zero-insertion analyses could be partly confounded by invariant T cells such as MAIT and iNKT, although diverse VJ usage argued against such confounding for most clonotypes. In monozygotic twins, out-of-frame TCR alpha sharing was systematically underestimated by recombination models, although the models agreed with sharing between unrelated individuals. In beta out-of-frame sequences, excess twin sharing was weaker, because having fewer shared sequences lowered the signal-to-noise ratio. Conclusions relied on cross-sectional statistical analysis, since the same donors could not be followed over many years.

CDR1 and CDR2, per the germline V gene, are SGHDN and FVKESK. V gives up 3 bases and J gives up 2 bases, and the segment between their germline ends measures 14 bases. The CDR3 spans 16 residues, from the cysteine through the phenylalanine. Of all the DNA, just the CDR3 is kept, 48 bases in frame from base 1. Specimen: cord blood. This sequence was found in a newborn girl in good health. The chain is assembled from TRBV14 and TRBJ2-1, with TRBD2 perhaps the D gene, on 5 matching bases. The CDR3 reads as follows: CASSHVREPPYNEQFF. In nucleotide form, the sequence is TGTGCCAGCAGCCACGTAAGGGAGCCCCCCTACAATGAGCAGTTCTTC. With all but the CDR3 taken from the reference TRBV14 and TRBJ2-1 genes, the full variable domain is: EAGVTQFPSHSVIEKGQTVTLRCDPISGHDNLYWYRRVMGKEIKFLLHFVKESKQDESGMPNNRFLAERTGGTYSTLKVQPAELEDSGVYFCASSHVREPPYNEQFFGPGTRLTVL.